Presented here are 19 T cell receptor beta chains from one specimen sequenced in a study of control samples from healthy donors and cancer patients. Assay used: immunoSEQ multiplex PCR; TCRdb lists only in-frame clones, some missing. The sample includes roughly 150,000 clones, over 85% of them seen just once. Sequenced input: blood. The receptors come from a man between 18 and 29 years old in good health.

V is TRBV2 and J is TRBJ1-1; possible D gene TRBD1, 5 bases. In germline, CDR1 is SNHLY, CDR2 FYNNEI. The CDR3 covers 14 residues. V dropped 6 bases and J dropped 3 bases, with 14 bases sitting between them. This CDR3 is CASSLGGIYTEAFF. In DNA, the CDR3 is TGTGCCAGCAGCCTGGGGGGGATCTACACTGAAGCTTTCTTT.

The chain has TRBV30 and TRBJ1-1; possible D gene TRBD1, 5 bases. Trimming pared 2 bases from V and 11 bases from J, leaving 9 bases between. Germline V gives CDR1 GTSNPN, CDR2 SVGIG (reference sequence). This CDR3 is built from 10 residues. CDR3 loop: CAWSQEGAFF. The CDR3, as DNA: TGTGCCTGGAGTCAGGAGGGGGCTTTCTTT.

Note on this clone: Different DNA sequences within this sample yield the same CDR3. This sequence joins TRBV6-2 or TRBV6-3 and TRBJ2-7; TRBD1 aligns across 9 bases. This CDR3 spans 14 amino acids. V dropped 2 bases and J dropped 4; count of bases not matched to a gene: 3. Germline V gene sequence: CDR1 MNHEY, CDR2 SVGEGT. CDR3 protein: CASSYGQGPYEQYF. The CDR3 region has the DNA TGTGCCAGCAGTTACGGACAGGGGCCTTACGAGCAGTACTTC.

This clone was seen once. The V and J genes are TRBV7-2 and TRBJ2-1; 10 nucleotides match TRBD2. Trimming took 6 bases from V and 2 from J; bases not matched to a gene: 4. CDR1 is SGHTA, CDR2 FQGNSA, per germline. The CDR3 consists of 15 residues. The CDR3 loop reads CASRFLAGAYNEQFF. Here the CDR3 DNA reads TGTGCCAGCAGGTTCCTAGCGGGAGCCTACAATGAGCAGTTCTTC. The full variable domain, completed using reference TRBV7-2 and TRBJ2-1, is GAGVSQSPSNKVTEKGKDVELRCDPISGHTALYWYRQSLGQGLEFLIYFQGNSAPDKSGLPSDRFSAERTGGSVSTLTIQRTQQEDSAVYLCASRFLAGAYNEQFFGPGTRLTVL.

The chain couples TRBV5-8 to TRBJ1-2; D is undetermined. The CDR3 has 13 amino acids. V was cut by 2 bases and J by 8 bases, with 13 bases left in between. Germline V lookup: CDR1 SGHTS, CDR2 YDEGEE. The CDR3: CASSFSVPGGYTF. The CDR3 DNA reads as TGTGCCAGCAGCTTTTCGGTGCCAGGAGGCTACACCTTC.

The chain has TRBV19 and TRBJ2-1; 7 nucleotides match TRBD2. The CDR3 is 16 amino acids. V shed 2 bases and J 6 bases; nucleotides not matched to a gene: 10. Germline CDR1 and CDR2: LNHDA and SQIVND (reference sequence). The chain's CDR3 is CASSIQSGVRGNEQFF. CDR3 in DNA: TGTGCCAGTAGTATACAAAGCGGGGTTAGGGGCAATGAGCAGTTCTTC. The entire variable domain, with the rest obtained from reference TRBV19 and TRBJ2-1, is as follows: DGGITQSPKYLFRKEGQNVTLSCEQNLNHDAMYWYRQDPGQGLRLIYYSQIVNDFQKGDIAEGYSVSREKKESFPLTVTSAQKNPTAFYLCASSIQSGVRGNEQFFGPGTRLTVL.

CDR3 in amino acids: CASSLRWPPNYGYTF. CDR3 nucleotide sequence: TGTGCCAGCAGTTTACGGTGGCCCCCCAACTATGGCTACACCTTC. This rearrangement joins TRBV27 to TRBJ1-2, with D hard to call. This CDR3 spans 15 amino acids. From germline, CDR1 is MNHEY and CDR2 SMNVEV (reference sequence). V was shortened by 2 bases and J by 2 bases, with 12 bases between the two germline ends.

The chain uses TRBV5-6 and TRBJ2-2; no reliable D call. The CDR3 is 15 residues long. V was cut by 5 bases and J by 1 base, with 12 bases left in between. The germline gives CDR1 SGHDT, CDR2 YYEEEE. The CDR3 nucleotides are TGTGCCAGCAGACAGAATCTGGGGAACACCGGGGAGCTGTTTTTT. Translating it yields CASRQNLGNTGELFF.

The rearrangement joins TRBV3-1 (or the pseudogene TRBV3-2) to TRBJ1-2; 9 bases align to TRBD1. The CDR3 is 15 amino acids. Unmatched junction bases numbered 5, after V lost 3 bases and J lost 3 bases. Germline V gives CDR1 LGHDT, CDR2 YNNKEL (reference sequence). CDR3 amino acids: CASSHRDRDHYGYTF. The CDR3 DNA follows: TGTGCCAGCAGCCACCGGGACAGGGACCACTATGGCTACACCTTC.

The chain couples TRBV3-1 (or the pseudogene TRBV3-2) to TRBJ1-5; TRBD1 matches 7 bases. With 0 bases clipped from V and 7 bases from J, the junction kept 15 bases outside the gene matches. CDR3 size: 18 residues. Per germline, CDR1 LGHDT and CDR2 YNNKEL (reference sequence). The CDR3 sequence is CASSQEGPRQGLWQPQHF. The CDR3 coding sequence is TGTGCCAGCAGCCAAGAGGGCCCCCGACAGGGCTTGTGGCAGCCCCAGCATTTT.

The chain combines TRBV7-2 with TRBJ1-2; D remains unclear. CDR1 is SGHTA, CDR2 FQGNSA, per germline. V shed 5 bases and J shed 2 bases, with 6 bases lying between them. CDR3 length equals 12 residues. Here the CDR3 DNA reads TGTGCCAGCAGCCCAGACAACTATGGCTACACCTTC. Residues: CASSPDNYGYTF.

CDR3 sequence (DNA): TGCAGCGTCGAAACGCAATCTCCCGGATCCTACAATGAGCAGTTCTTC. Its protein is CSVETQSPGSYNEQFF. This sequence joins TRBV29-1 and TRBJ2-1, with no clear D. Trimming removed 6 bases from V and 1 base from J, with 19 bases in between. The CDR3 spans 16 residues. Germline V gives CDR1 SQVTM, CDR2 ANQGSEA.

The rearrangement joins TRBV3-1 (or the pseudogene TRBV3-2) to TRBJ2-7; tentatively, D is TRBD1 or TRBD2 (5 bases each). Trimming shortened V by 4 bases and J by 3 bases, and 19 bases separated the two germline ends. The CDR3 is 16 residues long. Germline V gives CDR1 LGHDT, CDR2 YNNKEL (reference sequence). As DNA, the CDR3 is TGTGCCAGCAGCCCGGGACCGACCCGTCGGCACTACGAGCAGTACTTC. Translated, it gives CASSPGPTRRHYEQYF.

This rearrangement joins TRBV6-5 to TRBJ2-6; no clear D. The ends were cut back, 2 bases at V and 0 bases at J, with 5 bases in the middle. The CDR3 runs 15 residues. Germline CDR1 MNHEY, CDR2 SVGAGI. CDR3 residues: CASSYPASGANVLTF. In DNA, the CDR3 is TGTGCCAGCAGTTACCCCGCCTCTGGGGCCAACGTCCTGACTTTC.

The chain employs TRBV7-9 and TRBJ2-2, with D perhaps matching TRBD2 (6 bases). Germline V gene data show CDR1 as SEHNR and CDR2 as FQNEAQ (reference sequence). CDR3 size: 15 residues. With 5 bases removed from V and 3 bases from J, the gap between germline ends came to 13 bases. CDR3 protein: CASSARETDTGELFF. CDR3 bases: TGTGCCAGCAGCGCCCGGGAGACGGACACCGGGGAGCTGTTTTTT.

The rearrangement uses TRBV7-6 and TRBJ1-5; D remains ambiguous. Germline V CDR1 and CDR2: SGHVS, FNYEAQ. The CDR3 has 13 amino acids. V was pared by 3 bases and J by 4 bases, with 7 bases between. This CDR3 is CASSFGSNQPQHF. The CDR3 DNA is TGTGCCAGCAGCTTTGGGTCTAATCAGCCCCAGCATTTT.

The chain employs TRBV27 and TRBJ2-5, with 7 bases that match TRBD2. The germline V gene has CDR1 MNHEY and CDR2 SMNVEV (reference sequence). V shed 5 bases, J shed 2 bases, and the junction held 8 bases outside the gene matches. The CDR3 runs to 15 residues. The CDR3 region has the DNA TGTGCCAGCAGTCCCAGCGGGGCGGCACAAGAGACCCAGTACTTC. Residues: CASSPSGAAQETQYF.

The chain combines TRBV6-5 with TRBJ1-1, with a possible D match to TRBD1 (6 bases). The CDR3 is 14 amino acids. V was clipped by 7 bases and J by 8 bases, with 20 bases between them. Germline V gene lookup returns CDR1 MNHEY and CDR2 SVGAGI. The chain's CDR3 is CASTNSGVDREAFF. The CDR3 nucleotides are TGTGCCAGCACCAACTCAGGGGTAGACCGAGAAGCTTTCTTT.

This clone was recorded once. The gene calls are TRBV7-8 and TRBJ2-7; 14 nucleotides agree with TRBD2. Germline lookup yields CDR1 SGHVS and CDR2 FQNEAQ. The CDR3 loop spans 17 amino acids. The junction had 9 bases not matched to a gene; V was cut back by 5 bases and J by 3 bases. In nucleotides, the CDR3 is TGTGCCAGCAGCCCCCGGACTAGCGGGGGGCCTTACTACGAGCAGTACTTC. The encoded protein is CASSPRTSGGPYYEQYF.